This T cell receptor (beta chain) was retrieved from a study of blood T cell repertoires in COVID-19. Study-wide context: Samples came from the United States, Italy and Spain, spanning acute and convalescent COVID-19.

Per the original data handling: Reference gene primer amplification gave estimated nucleated cell counts. Clones were read by immunoSEQ multiplex PCR, and TCRdb kept only the in-frame ones, dropping some. V, J and clone size were drawn from that table, and D and trimming were deduced from the DNA. The data hold 300,000 to 450,000 clones, with around 87% observed a single time. Per the germline V gene, CDR1 is GTSNPN and CDR2 is SVGIG (reference sequence). V was cut by 4 bases and J by 9 bases, with 7 bases left in between. This CDR3 has 11 residues. Seattle-derived patients entered the study during active infection and were followed longitudinally.

This clonotype originated in a woman aged 30 to 39 with COVID-19, enrolled during active disease. V is TRBV30 and J is TRBJ1-6; D gene unclear. Input material: peripheral blood. The CDR3, as DNA: TGTGCCTGGAACAGCGGTTCACCCCTCCACTTT. It codes for CAWNSGSPLHF.